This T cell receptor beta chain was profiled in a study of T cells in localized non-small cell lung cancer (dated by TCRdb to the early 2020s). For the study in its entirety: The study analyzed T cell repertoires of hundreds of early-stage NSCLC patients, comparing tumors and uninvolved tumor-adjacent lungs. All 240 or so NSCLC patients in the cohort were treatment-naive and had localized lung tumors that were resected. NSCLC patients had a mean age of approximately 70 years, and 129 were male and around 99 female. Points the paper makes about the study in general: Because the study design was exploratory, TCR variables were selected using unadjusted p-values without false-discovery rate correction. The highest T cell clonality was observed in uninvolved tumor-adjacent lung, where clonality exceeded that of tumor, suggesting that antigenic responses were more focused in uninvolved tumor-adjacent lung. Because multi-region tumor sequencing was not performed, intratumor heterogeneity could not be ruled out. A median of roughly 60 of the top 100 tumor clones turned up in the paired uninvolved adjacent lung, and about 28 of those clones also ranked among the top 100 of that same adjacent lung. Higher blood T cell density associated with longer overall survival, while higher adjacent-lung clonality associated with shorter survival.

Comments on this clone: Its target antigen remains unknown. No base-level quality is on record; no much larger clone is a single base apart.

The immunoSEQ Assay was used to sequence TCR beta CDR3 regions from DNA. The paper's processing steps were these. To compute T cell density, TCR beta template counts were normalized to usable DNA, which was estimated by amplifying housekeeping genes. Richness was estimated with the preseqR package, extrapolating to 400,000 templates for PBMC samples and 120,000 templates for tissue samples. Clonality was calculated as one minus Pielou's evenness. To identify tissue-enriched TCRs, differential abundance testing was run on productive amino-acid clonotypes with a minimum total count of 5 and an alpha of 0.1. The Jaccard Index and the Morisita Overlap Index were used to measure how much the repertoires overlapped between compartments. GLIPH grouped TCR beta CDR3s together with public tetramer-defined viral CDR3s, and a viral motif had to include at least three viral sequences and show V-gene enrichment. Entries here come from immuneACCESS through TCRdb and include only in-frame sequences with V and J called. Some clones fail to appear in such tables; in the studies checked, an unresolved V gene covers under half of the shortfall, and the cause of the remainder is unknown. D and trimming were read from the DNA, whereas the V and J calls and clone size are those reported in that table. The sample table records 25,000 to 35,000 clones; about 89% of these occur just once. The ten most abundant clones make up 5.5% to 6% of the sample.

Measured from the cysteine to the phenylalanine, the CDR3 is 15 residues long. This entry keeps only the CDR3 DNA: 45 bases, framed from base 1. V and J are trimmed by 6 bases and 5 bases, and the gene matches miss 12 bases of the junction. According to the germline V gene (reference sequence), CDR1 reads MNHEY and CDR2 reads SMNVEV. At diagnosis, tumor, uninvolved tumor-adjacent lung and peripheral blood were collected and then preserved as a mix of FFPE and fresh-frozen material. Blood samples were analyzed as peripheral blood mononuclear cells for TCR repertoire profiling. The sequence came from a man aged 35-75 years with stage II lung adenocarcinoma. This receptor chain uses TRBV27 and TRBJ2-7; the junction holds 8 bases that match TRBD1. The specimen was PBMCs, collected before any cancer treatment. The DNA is TGTGCCAGCAGAAGCGGACAGGGCGGTTTCCACGAGCAGTACTTC. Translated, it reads CASRSGQGGFHEQYF.